This TCR beta chain was documented in a study of shared clonotypes between healthy human individuals. Study results and caveats: Clonotype sharing among the donors was expected to vary with sequencing depth.

Concerning this clone itself: What it recognizes is unknown.

The length of the CDR3 is 15 residues. Germline V lookup: CDR1 MDHEN, CDR2 SYDVKM. With 2 bases removed from V and 8 bases from J, the gap between germline ends came to 13 bases. Some 30,000 T cell genomes (around 0.2 ug DNA) went into each sorted-subset replicate. Using immunoSEQ multiplex PCR, the repertoire was profiled, and TCRdb retains in-frame clones only, with some absent. The sample shows 1 million to 1.3 million clones, more than 75% of them seen only once. Specimen: memory CD4+ T cells from PBMCs. The subset is: CD45RA-negative fraction. The sequence came from a man between 18 and 35 years old in good health. Some clones in this sample may be carry-over from other donors' samples. The rearrangement uses TRBV28 and TRBJ1-6; no reliable D call. This CDR3 is CASSLGGFGDSPLHF. In DNA form, the CDR3 reads TGTGCCAGCAGTTTAGGAGGGTTCGGTGATTCACCCCTCCACTTT.